The 9 T cell receptor beta chains in this list originate from one sample, sequenced in a study of blood T cell repertoires in COVID-19. Repertoires were generated with immunoSEQ multiplex PCR, while TCRdb's copy carries only in-frame clones and drops some. Of 52,000 or so clones listed, approximately 86% are singletons. Sequencing used peripheral blood. These receptors came from a woman in her seventies with active COVID-19.

In this sample, this clone turned up once. The CDR3 bases are TGTGCCAGCAGCAAAGTAGCAGGGACTGAGGGAGAGACCCAGTACTTC. Its translation: CASSKVAGTEGETQYF. V gene TRBV21-1 combines with J gene TRBJ2-5; TRBD2, the table's D call, lacks a check against the DNA. TRBV21-1 constitutes a pseudogene. This CDR3 region has 16 residues.

This clone was seen a few times. This chain connects TRBV19 to TRBJ2-1, with 9 bases lining up with TRBD1. J lost 5 bases, V lost 4 bases, and 9 bases had no gene match. Germline CDR1 LNHDA, CDR2 SQIVND (reference sequence). CDR3 length equals 16 residues. CDR3 sequence: CASSRLLGTGNNEQFF. The DNA for the CDR3 is TGTGCCAGTAGTAGACTTTTGGGGACAGGGAACAATGAGCAGTTCTTC. Looking up the rest from reference TRBV19 and TRBJ2-1 gives the full variable domain: DGGITQSPKYLFRKEGQNVTLSCEQNLNHDAMYWYRQDPGQGLRLIYYSQIVNDFQKGDIAEGYSVSREKKESFPLTVTSAQKNPTAFYLCASSRLLGTGNNEQFFGPGTRLTVL.

The chain recombines TRBV29-1 with TRBJ1-1; no clear D gene. The germline CDR1 and CDR2 sequences are SQVTM and ANQGSEA. With 3 bases removed from V and 3 bases from J, the gap between germline ends came to 8 bases. The CDR3 length is 12 residues. CDR3 protein: CSVDRSDTEAFF. CDR3 in DNA: TGCAGCGTTGACAGGTCGGACACTGAAGCTTTCTTT.

This sequence joins TRBV19 and TRBJ2-6; TRBD2 might be the D (6 bases). CDR3 length equals 15 residues. Germline lookup yields CDR1 LNHDA and CDR2 SQIVND (reference sequence). Trimming stripped 3 bases from V and 4 bases from J, with 10 bases between. The CDR3 sequence is CASSMRGRGANVLTF. The CDR3 DNA sequence: TGTGCCAGTAGTATGCGGGGTAGGGGGGCCAACGTCCTGACTTTC. The full variable domain, completed using reference TRBV19 and TRBJ2-6, is DGGITQSPKYLFRKEGQNVTLSCEQNLNHDAMYWYRQDPGQGLRLIYYSQIVNDFQKGDIAEGYSVSREKKESFPLTVTSAQKNPTAFYLCASSMRGRGANVLTFGAGSRLTVL.

CDR3 nucleotide sequence: TGTGCCAGCAGACGAGCCGGGACTAGACTCTCCTACGAGCAGTACTTC. Residues: CASRRAGTRLSYEQYF. V and J are TRBV5-8 and TRBJ2-7, with 8 positions matching TRBD2. Germline V CDR1 and CDR2: SGHTS, YDEGEE. V gave up 5 bases and J gave up 0 bases; unmatched junction bases: 10. The CDR3 contains 16 residues.

This clone was recorded a few times. The V and J genes are TRBV6-1 and TRBJ1-1; D unclear. The germline V gene encodes CDR1 MNHNS and CDR2 SASEGT. Trimming took off 1 base at V and 1 base at J, with 4 bases between the two ends. The CDR3 covers 13 residues. For the CDR3, the DNA is TGTGCCAGCAGTGAAGGACAGAACACTGAAGCTTTCTTT. This codes for CASSEGQNTEAFF.

The chain has TRBV9 and TRBJ2-1; 8 nucleotides line up with TRBD1. Germline V gene lookup returns CDR1 SGDLS and CDR2 YYNGEE. This CDR3 has 14 amino acids. The V and J ends lost 1 base and 7 bases, in that order; junction bases with no gene match: 4. CDR3 sequence reads: CASSVSRQGNEQFF. CDR3 nucleotide sequence: TGTGCCAGCAGCGTATCCAGACAGGGGAATGAGCAGTTCTTC.

V is TRBV13 and J is TRBJ1-2; no reliable D call. The germline V gene encodes CDR1 PRHDT and CDR2 FYEKMQ (reference sequence). Trimming shortened V by 1 base and J by 4 bases, and 10 bases separated the two germline ends. The CDR3 loop spans 14 amino acids. The DNA of the CDR3 is TGTGCCAGCAGCTTAGCTGGCAGACTCTATGGCTACACCTTC. It codes for CASSLAGRLYGYTF.

J is TRBJ2-1 and V is TRBV29-1; no clear D gene. The CDR3 is 14 amino acids. Trimming shortened V by 4 bases and J by 9 bases, and 19 bases separated the two germline ends. The germline CDR1 and CDR2 sequences are SQVTM and ANQGSEA. The CDR3 DNA follows: TGCAGCGTTGTGAGGTCGAATGGGTATGGTGAGCAGTTCTTC. Protein product: CSVVRSNGYGEQFF.